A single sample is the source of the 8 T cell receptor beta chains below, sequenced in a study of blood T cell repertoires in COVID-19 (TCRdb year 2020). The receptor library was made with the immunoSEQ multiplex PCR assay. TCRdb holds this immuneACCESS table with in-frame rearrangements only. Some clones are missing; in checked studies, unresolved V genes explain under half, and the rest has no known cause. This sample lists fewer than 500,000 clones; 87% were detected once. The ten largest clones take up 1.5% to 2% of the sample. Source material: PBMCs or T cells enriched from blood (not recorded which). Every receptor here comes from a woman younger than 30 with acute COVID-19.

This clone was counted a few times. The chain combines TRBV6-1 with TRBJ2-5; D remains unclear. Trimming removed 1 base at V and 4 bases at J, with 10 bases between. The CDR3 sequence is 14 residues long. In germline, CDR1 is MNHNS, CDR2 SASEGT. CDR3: CASSEESSGETQYF. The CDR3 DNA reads TGTGCCAGCAGTGAAGAATCCAGTGGAGAGACCCAGTACTTC.

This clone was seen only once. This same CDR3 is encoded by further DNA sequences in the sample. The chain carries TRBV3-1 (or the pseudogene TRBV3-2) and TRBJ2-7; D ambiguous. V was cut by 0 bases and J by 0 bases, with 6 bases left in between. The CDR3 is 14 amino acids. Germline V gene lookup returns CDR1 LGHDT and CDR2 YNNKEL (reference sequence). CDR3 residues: CASSQEGGSYEQYF. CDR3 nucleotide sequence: TGTGCCAGCAGCCAAGAAGGCGGCTCCTACGAGCAGTACTTC.

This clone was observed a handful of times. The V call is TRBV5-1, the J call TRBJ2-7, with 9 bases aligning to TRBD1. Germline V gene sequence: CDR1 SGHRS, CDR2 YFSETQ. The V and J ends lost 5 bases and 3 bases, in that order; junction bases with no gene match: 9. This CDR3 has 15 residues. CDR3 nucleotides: TGCGCCAGCAGTTATAACAGGGGGCTTAACTACGAGCAGTACTTC. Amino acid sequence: CASSYNRGLNYEQYF. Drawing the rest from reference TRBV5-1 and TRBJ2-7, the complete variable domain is KAGVTQTPRYLIKTRGQQVTLSCSPISGHRSVSWYQQTPGQGLQFLFEYFSETQRNKGNFPGRFSGRQFSNSRSEMNVSTLELGDSALYLCASSYNRGLNYEQYFGPGTRLTVT.

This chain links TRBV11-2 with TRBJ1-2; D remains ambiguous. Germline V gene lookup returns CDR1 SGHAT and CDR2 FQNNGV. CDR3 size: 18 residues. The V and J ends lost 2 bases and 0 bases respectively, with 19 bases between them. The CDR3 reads CASSLLSGGRSSNYGYTF. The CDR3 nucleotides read TGTGCCAGCAGCTTACTTTCGGGAGGACGGTCGTCTAACTATGGCTACACCTTC.

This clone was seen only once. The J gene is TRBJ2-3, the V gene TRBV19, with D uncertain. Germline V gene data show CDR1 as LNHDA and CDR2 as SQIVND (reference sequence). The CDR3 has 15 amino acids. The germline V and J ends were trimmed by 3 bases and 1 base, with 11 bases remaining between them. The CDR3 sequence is CASSIALPRTDTQYF. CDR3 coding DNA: TGTGCCAGTAGTATTGCGTTACCCCGCACAGATACGCAGTATTTT.

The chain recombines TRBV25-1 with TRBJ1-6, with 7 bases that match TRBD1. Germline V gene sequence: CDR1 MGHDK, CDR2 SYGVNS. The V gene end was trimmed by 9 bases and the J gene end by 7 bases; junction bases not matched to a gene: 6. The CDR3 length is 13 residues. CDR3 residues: CASTGEINSPLHF. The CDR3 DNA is TGTGCCAGTACAGGGGAAATAAATTCACCCCTCCACTTT. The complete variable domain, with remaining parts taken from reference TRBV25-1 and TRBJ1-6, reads EADIYQTPRYLVIGTGKKITLECSQTMGHDKMYWYQQDPGMELHLIHYSYGVNSTEKGDLSSESTVSRIRTEHFPLTLESARPSHTSQYLCASTGEINSPLHFGNGTRLTVT.

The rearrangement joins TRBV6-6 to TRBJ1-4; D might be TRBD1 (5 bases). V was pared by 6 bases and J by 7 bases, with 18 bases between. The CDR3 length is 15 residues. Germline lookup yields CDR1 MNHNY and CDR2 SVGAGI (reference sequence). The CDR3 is CASRNRVLGGEKLFF. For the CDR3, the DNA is TGTGCCAGCAGAAACCGGGTCTTGGGGGGTGAAAAACTGTTTTTT.

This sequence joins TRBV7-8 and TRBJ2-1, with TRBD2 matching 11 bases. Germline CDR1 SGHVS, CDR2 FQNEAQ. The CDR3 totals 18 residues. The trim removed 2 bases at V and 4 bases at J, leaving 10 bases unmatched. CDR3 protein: CASSLSGSSGGFYNEQFF. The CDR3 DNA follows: TGTGCCAGCAGCTTATCCGGGTCTAGCGGGGGGTTTTACAATGAGCAGTTCTTC. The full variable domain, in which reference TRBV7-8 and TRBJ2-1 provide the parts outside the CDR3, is GAGVSQSPRYKVAKRGQDVALRCDPISGHVSLFWYQQALGQGPEFLTYFQNEAQLDKSGLPSDRFFAERPEGSVSTLKIQRTQQEDSAVYLCASSLSGSSGGFYNEQFFGPGTRLTVL.